The clone carrying this T cell receptor (beta chain) has only one observation. The antigen remains unidentified. CDR1 and CDR2 from the germline V gene are MGHRA and YSYEKL. This CDR3 is built from 16 residues. V gave up 1 base and J gave up 3 bases, with 13 bases separating them. Documented time point: week 47, end of study. Every vaccination contained 300 ug of the mutant IDH1 20-mer peptide and was paired with topical imiquimod. Method: immunoSEQ multiplex PCR; TCRdb's copy keeps in-frame clones and lacks some. The sample carries 30,000 to 35,000 clones, roughly 87% recorded once. The source of the sample is a study of a mutant IDH1 vaccine in newly diagnosed glioma.

The sequencing here drew on PBMCs, taken from a glioma patient whose treatment included an IDH1 peptide vaccine. The chain has TRBV4-1 and TRBJ1-5, with D possibly TRBD1 on 5 matching bases. The clonotype comes from a man aged 35-49 years with glioma. CDR3 in DNA: TGCGCCAGCAGCCAAGGAGGGGCAGTAGACAATCAGCCCCAGCATTTT. Translating it yields CASSQGGAVDNQPQHF.